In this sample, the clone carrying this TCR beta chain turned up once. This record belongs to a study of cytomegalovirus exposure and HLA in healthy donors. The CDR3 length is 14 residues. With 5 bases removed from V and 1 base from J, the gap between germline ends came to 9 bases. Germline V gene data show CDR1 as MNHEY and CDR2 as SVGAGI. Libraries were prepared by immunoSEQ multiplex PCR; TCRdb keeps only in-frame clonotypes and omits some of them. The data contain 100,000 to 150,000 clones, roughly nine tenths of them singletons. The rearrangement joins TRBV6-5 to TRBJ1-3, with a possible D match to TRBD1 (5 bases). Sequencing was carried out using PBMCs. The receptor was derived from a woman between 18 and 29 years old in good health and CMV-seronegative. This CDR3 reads CASSEQDSGNTIYF. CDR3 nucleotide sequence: TGTGCCAGCAGTGAACAGGATTCTGGAAACACCATATATTTT.